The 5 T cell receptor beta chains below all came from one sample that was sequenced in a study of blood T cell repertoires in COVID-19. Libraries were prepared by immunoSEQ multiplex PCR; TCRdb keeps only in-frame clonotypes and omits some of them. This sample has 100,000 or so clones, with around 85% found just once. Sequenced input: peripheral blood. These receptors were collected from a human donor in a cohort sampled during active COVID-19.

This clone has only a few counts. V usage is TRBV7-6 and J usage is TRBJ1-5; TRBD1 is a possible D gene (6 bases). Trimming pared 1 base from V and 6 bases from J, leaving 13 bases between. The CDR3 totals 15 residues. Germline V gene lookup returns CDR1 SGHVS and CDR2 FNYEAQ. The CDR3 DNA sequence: TGTGCCAGCAGCTTAGGTGGGCCCAGGGGTCAGCCCCAGCATTTT. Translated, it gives CASSLGGPRGQPQHF.

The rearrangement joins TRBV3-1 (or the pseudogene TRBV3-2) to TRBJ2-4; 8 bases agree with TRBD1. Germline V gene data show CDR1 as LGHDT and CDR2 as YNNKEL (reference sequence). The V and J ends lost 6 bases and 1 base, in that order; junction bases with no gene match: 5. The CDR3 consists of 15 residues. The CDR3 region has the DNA TGTGCCAGCAGTCAGGGGGCGTCGGCCAAAAACATTCAGTACTTC. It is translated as CASSQGASAKNIQYF.

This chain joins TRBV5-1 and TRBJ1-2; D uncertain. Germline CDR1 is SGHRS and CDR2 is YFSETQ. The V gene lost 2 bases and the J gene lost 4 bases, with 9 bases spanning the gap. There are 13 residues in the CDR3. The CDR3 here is CASSFGEIYGYTF. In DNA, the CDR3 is TGCGCCAGCAGCTTCGGGGAAATCTATGGCTACACCTTC.

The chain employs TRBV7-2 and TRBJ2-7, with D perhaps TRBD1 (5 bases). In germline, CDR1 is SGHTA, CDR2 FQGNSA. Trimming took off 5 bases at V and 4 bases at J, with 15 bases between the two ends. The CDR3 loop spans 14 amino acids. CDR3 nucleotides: TGTGCCAGCAGCCCCCGGCCAGGGCCGTACGAGCAGTACTTC. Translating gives CASSPRPGPYEQYF.

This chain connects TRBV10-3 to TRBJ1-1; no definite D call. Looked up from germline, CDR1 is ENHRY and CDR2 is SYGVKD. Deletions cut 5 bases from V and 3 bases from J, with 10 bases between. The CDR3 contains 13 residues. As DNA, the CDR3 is TGTGCCATCAGTCCGACTTTAGACACTGAAGCTTTCTTT. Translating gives CAISPTLDTEAFF.